A single sample is the source of the 22 T cell receptor beta chains below, sequenced in a study of CD8 T cells in ankylosing spondylitis. One entry per CDR3 protein, called by TCRdb with MiXCR from the 5' RACE reads. The sample has 220,000 or so distinct CDR3 sequences, about 18% seen once. These receptors are not linked to any known antigen. Study outcomes and limitations: Blood of patients with ankylosing spondylitis appeared to be characterized by a TCR beta motif of 8 or 9 highly homologous variants.

Sequencing used blood, either unsorted or a sorted T cell fraction (not recorded which). All receptors come from a male donor with ankylosing spondylitis.

V is TRBV7-9 and J is TRBJ2-1; 11 nucleotides line up with TRBD2. From germline, CDR1 is SEHNR and CDR2 FQNEAQ (reference sequence). This CDR3 has 15 residues. V lost 5 bases and J lost 7; bases outside the gene matches: 7. This CDR3 reads CASSNTSGGMNEQFF. The CDR3 coding sequence is TGTGCCAGCAGCAACACTAGCGGGGGAATGAATGAGCAGTTCTTC.

Ten or more counts support this clonotype. The chain joins TRBV12-3 or TRBV12-4 to TRBJ2-7; perhaps TRBD2 as D (7 bases). CDR3 length: 17 amino acids. The V and J ends lost 5 bases and 1 base respectively, with 21 bases between them. CDR3 coding DNA: TGTGCCAGCAGTGCCCCCCGGGGAGGGGGGCGGTCCTACGAGCAGTACTTC. Protein sequence: CASSAPRGGGRSYEQYF.

J is TRBJ1-5 and V is TRBV19, with D possibly matching TRBD1 (5 bases). V lost 1 base and J 4 bases, leaving 11 bases between the germline ends. Germline V gives CDR1 LNHDA, CDR2 SQIVND (reference sequence). The CDR3 loop spans 15 amino acids. The CDR3 region is CASSIGRGGNQPQHF. The CDR3 DNA reads as TGTGCCAGTAGTATAGGAAGGGGAGGGAATCAGCCCCAGCATTTT.

This clonotype occurred a few times. The genes are TRBV27 and TRBJ1-5, with D hard to call. The CDR3 runs to 15 residues. Germline V gives CDR1 MNHEY, CDR2 SMNVEV (reference sequence). V was clipped by 0 bases and J by 1 base, with 7 bases between them. The CDR3 DNA sequence: TGTGCCAGCAGTTTATCTTTCGGCAGCAATCAGCCCCAGCATTTT. Translated: CASSLSFGSNQPQHF.

This chain uses TRBV24-1 with TRBJ2-1; 10 nucleotides align to TRBD1. V was clipped by 3 bases and J by 4 bases; unmatched bases: 5. This CDR3 has 16 residues. Germline V lookup: CDR1 KGHDR, CDR2 SFDVKD. In DNA form, the CDR3 reads TGTGCCACCAGTGATGTGCCGGGACAGGGGTACAATGAGCAGTTCTTC. Translation: CATSDVPGQGYNEQFF.

Only a few counts were recorded for this clonotype. This sequence joins TRBV29-1 and TRBJ2-1; TRBD2 matches at 7 bases. Looked up from germline, CDR1 is SQVTM and CDR2 is ANQGSEA. The V and J ends lost 7 bases and 9 bases, in that order; junction bases with no gene match: 15. CDR3 length: 14 residues. The DNA for the CDR3 is TGCAGCGCCCAAGGGCTAGCGGACCTTTTTGAGCAGTTCTTC. Translated: CSAQGLADLFEQFF.

The J gene is TRBJ2-6, the V gene TRBV27; TRBD1 is a possible D gene (6 bases). V lost 3 bases, J lost 0 bases, and 12 bases lay in between. Germline V gene lookup returns CDR1 MNHEY and CDR2 SMNVEV (reference sequence). The CDR3 extends over 17 amino acids. This CDR3 reads CASSLQWTVSGANVLTF. CDR3 nucleotide sequence: TGTGCCAGCAGTTTGCAGTGGACAGTCTCTGGGGCCAACGTCCTGACTTTC. Complete variable domain (other parts from reference TRBV27 and TRBJ2-6): EAQVTQNPRYLITVTGKKLTVTCSQNMNHEYMSWYRQDPGLGLRQIYYSMNVEVTDKGDVPEGYKVSRKEKRNFPLILESPSPNQTSLYFCASSLQWTVSGANVLTFGAGSRLTVL.

There are a few counts of this clonotype. The chain joins TRBV5-1 to TRBJ2-1; D tentatively fits TRBD1 or TRBD2 (6 bases each). The V end lost 0 bases, the J end lost 1 base, and 14 bases lay between the germline ends. The CDR3 is 17 residues long. Germline V gene lookup returns CDR1 SGHRS and CDR2 YFSETQ. CDR3 amino acids: CASSLGGRGLSYNEQFF. CDR3 bases: TGCGCCAGCAGCTTGGGCGGCCGGGGGCTGTCCTACAATGAGCAGTTCTTC.

The CDR3 sequence is CASTQGAGGPYEQYF. The CDR3 DNA follows: TGTGCCAGCACTCAAGGGGCAGGGGGGCCCTACGAGCAGTACTTC. This sequence joins TRBV2 and TRBJ2-7; TRBD1 is a possible D gene (7 bases). This CDR3 region has 15 residues. Trimming shortened V by 7 bases and J by 2 bases, and 18 bases separated the two germline ends. Germline-derived CDR1 and CDR2 are SNHLY and FYNNEI.

The J gene is TRBJ1-2, the V gene TRBV4-1; 8 positions match TRBD1. The CDR3 runs to 14 residues. Germline V gene lookup returns CDR1 MGHRA and CDR2 YSYEKL. J lost 7 bases, V lost 1 base, and 5 bases had no gene match. CDR3: CASSQVVQGGGYTF. In DNA form, the CDR3 reads TGCGCCAGCAGCCAAGTGGTACAGGGGGGTGGCTACACCTTC.

This clonotype was seen more than once but under ten times. The DNA of the CDR3 is TGTGCCAGCAGCTTAAATCGGAATGAGCAGTTCTTC. Amino acids: CASSLNRNEQFF. The chain has TRBV7-9 and TRBJ2-1, with D hard to call. The CDR3 is 12 amino acids. Trimming left V 2 bases short and J 7 bases short, with 6 bases between. Germline loops: CDR1 SEHNR, CDR2 FQNEAQ (reference sequence).

The chain carries TRBV12-3 or TRBV12-4 and TRBJ2-1; 8 nucleotides line up with TRBD2. CDR3 size: 16 residues. J lost 0 bases, V lost 6 bases, and 7 bases had no gene match. The CDR3 loop reads CASSLSGRSSYNEQFF. The DNA of the CDR3 is TGTGCCAGCAGCCTGAGCGGGAGAAGCTCCTACAATGAGCAGTTCTTC.

The rearrangement uses TRBV11-2 and TRBJ2-3, with 10 positions matching TRBD2. With 1 base clipped from V and 2 bases from J, the junction kept 6 bases outside the gene matches. The CDR3 covers 17 residues. CDR1 and CDR2 (germline): SGHAT, FQNNGV. The DNA of the CDR3 is TGTGCCAGCAGCTTAGGGACTAGCGGAGAGAACACAGATACGCAGTATTTT. Translating it yields CASSLGTSGENTDTQYF. The full variable domain, completed using reference TRBV11-2 and TRBJ2-3, is EAGVAQSPRYKIIEKRQSVAFWCNPISGHATLYWYQQILGQGPKLLIQFQNNGVVDDSQLPKDRFSAERLKGVDSTLKIQPAKLEDSAVYLCASSLGTSGENTDTQYFGPGTRLTVL.

The chain joins TRBV20-1 to TRBJ2-3; no clear D gene. V lost 1 base and J lost 5, with 4 bases in between. Germline assignment: CDR1 DFQATT and CDR2 SNEGSKA (reference sequence). This CDR3 region has 11 residues. CDR3 nucleotide sequence: TGCAGTGCTAGAGCGAAAGATACGCAGTATTTT. Translation: CSARAKDTQYF.

The J gene is TRBJ2-7, the V gene TRBV6-1, with 7 bases fitting TRBD1. Per the germline V gene, CDR1 is MNHNS and CDR2 is SASEGT. The CDR3 length is 16 residues. V was pared by 4 bases and J by 0 bases, with 9 bases of the junction left unmatched. DNA for the CDR3: TGTGCCAGCAGTGGCTATCAAGGGACAGCCTCCTACGAGCAGTACTTC. It specifies CASSGYQGTASYEQYF.

The chain combines TRBV7-6 with TRBJ2-7; 10 bases are shared with TRBD1. V was clipped by 5 bases and J by 0 bases; unmatched bases: 4. There are 15 residues in the CDR3. The germline CDR1 and CDR2 sequences are SGHVS and FNYEAQ. The CDR3 bases are TGTGCCAGCAGCGCGGGACAGGGGAGCTCCTACGAGCAGTACTTC. It translates to CASSAGQGSSYEQYF.

This clonotype was counted only a few times. The rearrangement uses TRBV5-4 and TRBJ2-7, with D maybe TRBD2 (5 bases). V lost 5 bases and J 3 bases, leaving 9 bases between the germline ends. The CDR3 is made up of 12 amino acids. Germline CDR1 is SGHNT and CDR2 is YYREEE (reference sequence). CDR3 DNA sequence: TGTGCCAGCAGTTGGGAGAGCTACGAGCAGTACTTC. Amino acids: CASSWESYEQYF. The full variable domain, completed using reference TRBV5-4 and TRBJ2-7, is ETGVTQSPTHLIKTRGQQVTLRCSSQSGHNTVSWYQQALGQGPQFIFQYYREEENGRGNFPPRFSGLQFPNYSSELNVNALELDDSALYLCASSWESYEQYFGPGTRLTVT.

This clonotype was counted between two and nine times. This chain connects TRBV28 to TRBJ1-1; a weak D match, TRBD1 (6 bases). This CDR3 has 13 residues. Trimming cost V 7 bases and J 2 bases, with 11 bases left between them. In germline, CDR1 is MDHEN, CDR2 SYDVKM. CDR3 protein: CASNPGTNTEAFF. The CDR3 DNA is TGTGCCAGCAACCCCGGGACAAACACTGAAGCTTTCTTT.

DNA of the CDR3: TGCAGCGTCGTCATAGGGGCGGGGGAACGGGAGACCCAGTACTTC. Its protein is CSVVIGAGERETQYF. The chain joins TRBV29-1 to TRBJ2-5; TRBD2 matches at 7 bases. V shed 6 bases, J shed 5 bases, and the junction held 15 bases outside the gene matches. The CDR3 runs 15 residues. Germline loops: CDR1 SQVTM, CDR2 ANQGSEA.

This clonotype has just a few counts. The genes are TRBV7-7 and TRBJ2-3; 7 nucleotides line up with TRBD1. Germline V gene data show CDR1 as SSHAT and CDR2 as FNYEAQ (reference sequence). The CDR3 covers 15 residues. V lost 7 bases and J lost 2; bases outside the gene matches: 9. CDR3: CASTAGTDPTDTQYF. In DNA form, the CDR3 reads TGTGCCAGCACCGCAGGGACAGATCCCACAGATACGCAGTATTTT.

This chain uses TRBV7-9 with TRBJ2-1; 9 bases fit TRBD2. CDR3 size: 14 residues. J lost 4 bases, V lost 8 bases, and 6 bases had no gene match. CDR1 and CDR2 (germline): SEHNR, FQNEAQ (reference sequence). CDR3 nucleotides: TGTGCCAGCGCTAGCACTAGCGGGTACAATGAGCAGTTCTTC. Residues: CASASTSGYNEQFF.

The rearrangement uses TRBV19 and TRBJ2-3, with D unresolved. This CDR3 region has 15 residues. V lost 1 base and J lost 0, with 8 bases in between. The germline V gene has CDR1 LNHDA and CDR2 SQIVND (reference sequence). The CDR3 loop reads CASSIVPGSTDTQYF. The DNA for the CDR3 is TGTGCCAGTAGTATAGTTCCTGGGAGCACAGATACGCAGTATTTT. Together with reference TRBV19 and TRBJ2-3, the CDR3 gives the full variable domain: DGGITQSPKYLFRKEGQNVTLSCEQNLNHDAMYWYRQDPGQGLRLIYYSQIVNDFQKGDIAEGYSVSREKKESFPLTVTSAQKNPTAFYLCASSIVPGSTDTQYFGPGTRLTVL.